This TCR beta chain was sequenced in a study of blood T cell repertoires in COVID-19. Study in general: From T cells, B-cell-depleted T cells, or PBMCs came the material, which was cDNA or gDNA.

Germline CDR1 is SGHRS and CDR2 is YFSETQ. Trimming pared 0 bases from V and 2 bases from J, leaving 17 bases between. This CDR3 is 17 amino acids long. Original data processing: Amplification with reference gene primers provided the estimates of nucleated cell counts. Only in-frame clones appear in the TCRdb table, and some are missing; sequencing was by immunoSEQ multiplex PCR. V and J calls and clone size are copied from that table; D and trimming were computed from the DNA. The table has roughly 410,000 clones, around 89% seen once. Sequences were obtained from peripheral blood. The TCR was taken from a middle-aged woman with COVID-19, enrolled during active disease. The chain links TRBV5-1 to TRBJ1-1, with a tentative D call TRBD1 (6 bases). The CDR3 loop is CASSLGARGGTNTEAFF. The CDR3, as DNA: TGCGCCAGCAGCTTGGGGGCCAGGGGAGGGACCAACACTGAAGCTTTCTTT.